This T cell receptor (beta chain) is drawn from a study of blood T cell repertoires in COVID-19 (dated by TCRdb to 2020 to 2022). About the study as a whole: Samples covering the acute and convalescent phases of COVID-19 were provided by collaborators in the United States, Italy and Spain. HLA class I and class II types, where available, came from metadata supplied by the sample provider rather than from assay-based typing. Sample metadata almost always included a de-identified subject ID, COVID-19 status, age in years and sex. The material from the prospective study consisted of cDNA or gDNA derived from T cells, B-cell-depleted T cells, or PBMCs. The samples were drawn from two sources: the first 160 participants of the ongoing ImmuneRACE study, and 1,200 or so subjects contributed by 6 global collaborators. The repertoires were released in a freely available public database meant as a resource for research on the immune response to SARS-CoV-2. Subjects who had been exposed to COVID-19, were actively infected with it, or had recovered from it provided the deeply sampled blood TCRbeta repertoires that made up the dataset.

As concerns this clone: The antigen it binds to is not known. No base quality values were provided; no much bigger clone lies one nucleotide off.

V and J are trimmed by 3 bases and 8 bases, and the gene matches miss 14 bases of the junction. Including cysteine and phenylalanine, the CDR3 has 16 amino acids. This entry keeps only the CDR3 DNA: 48 bases, framed from base 1. The germline V gene (reference sequence) provides CDR1 SEHNR and CDR2 FQNEAQ. TCRbeta CDR3 regions were amplified from genomic DNA by means of the immunoSEQ Assay, a bias-controlled multiplex PCR. In the original analysis: The number of nucleated cells in each sample was estimated from the amplification of reference gene primers within the assay. To quantify the absolute abundance of each unique TCRbeta CDR3 rearrangement, sequence reads were collapsed and filtered. For each sample, productive Simpson clonality was calculated by taking the square root of Simpson's diversity index across productive rearrangements. TCRdb obtained this table from immuneACCESS and retained in-frame rearrangements with V and J assigned. These tables miss some clones; where compared with another copy, unresolved V genes account for less than half of the shortfall, and the remainder is unexplained. D and trimming were read from the DNA, whereas the V and J calls and clone size are those reported in that table. A total of roughly 400,000 clones appear in this sample, more than 75% of them only once. Roughly 2% of the sample is taken by the ten largest.

Overall study results and their limits: The amount of clinical and demographic metadata varied by source and participant and was provided uncurated.

In Seattle, one collaborating source enrolled patients while the infection was active and tracked those patients longitudinally over the course of disease. The collaborating institutions used their own protocols to collect whole blood in K2EDTA tubes. For TCRbeta analysis, collaborators shipped samples in one of three forms: frozen whole blood, isolated PBMCs, or DNA extracted from either of those sample types. The rearrangement joined TRBV7-9 to TRBJ1-2; the junction holds 8 bases that match TRBD1. Sequenced input: peripheral blood. This TCR was sampled from a woman aged 55-70 years with COVID-19, enrolled during active disease. For the CDR3, the sequence is CASSFTDREALEGYTF. The nucleotide sequence reads as follows: TGTGCCAGCAGCTTTACGGACAGGGAGGCCCTGGAGGGCTACACCTTC.